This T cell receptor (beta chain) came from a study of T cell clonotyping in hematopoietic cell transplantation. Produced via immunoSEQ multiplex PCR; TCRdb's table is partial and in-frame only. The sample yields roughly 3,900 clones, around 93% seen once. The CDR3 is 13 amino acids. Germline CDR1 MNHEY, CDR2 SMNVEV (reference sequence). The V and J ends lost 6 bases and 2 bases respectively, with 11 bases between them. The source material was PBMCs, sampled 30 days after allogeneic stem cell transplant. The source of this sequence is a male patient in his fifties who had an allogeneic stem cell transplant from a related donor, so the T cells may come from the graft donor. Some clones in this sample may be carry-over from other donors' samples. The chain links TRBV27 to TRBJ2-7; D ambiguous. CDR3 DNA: TGTGCCAGCAGAATCCCAGGTGCCTACGAGCAGTACTTC. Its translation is CASRIPGAYEQYF.